The rows below give T cell receptor beta chains drawn from one sample of a study of blood T cell repertoires in COVID-19. Some clones are missing from TCRdb's copy, which holds only in-frame ones; the method was immunoSEQ multiplex PCR. The sample holds around 180,000 clones; about 83% are singletons and the top ten take roughly 8.7%. Material: PBMCs or T cells enriched from blood (not recorded which). These receptor sequences come from a woman aged 30 to 39 who had recovered from COVID-19. Each CDR3 is given with its conserved first and last residue. The order of the fields is D gene, V gene, clone size, J gene, CDR3 protein, CDR3 DNA. D genes are given only for firm matches. Size is stated for part of the rows, as once, few or many counts, or as a class when the clone is expanded.

d_call: TRBD1
v_call: TRBV11-1
clone_size: NA
j_call: TRBJ1-4
cdr3_aa: CASSHRTGVDEKLFF
cdr3_nt: TGTGCCAGCAGCCACCGAACAGGGGTGGACGAAAAACTGTTTTTT

d_call: NA
v_call: TRBV2
clone_size: NA
j_call: TRBJ2-3
cdr3_aa: CASSRDLSLDTQYF
cdr3_nt: TGTGCCAGCAGTAGGGACTTGTCCTTGGATACGCAGTATTTT

d_call: TRBD1
v_call: TRBV7-3
clone_size: NA
j_call: TRBJ2-7
cdr3_aa: CASSPLDRLHEQYF
cdr3_nt: TGTGCCAGCAGCCCTTTGGACAGGCTTCACGAGCAGTACTTC

d_call: NA
v_call: TRBV9
clone_size: NA
j_call: TRBJ1-1
cdr3_aa: CASSNPLDSMNTEAFF
cdr3_nt: TGTGCCAGCAGCAATCCTTTGGACAGCATGAACACTGAAGCTTTCTTT

d_call: TRBD2
v_call: TRBV29-1
clone_size: NA
j_call: TRBJ2-1
cdr3_aa: CSARRESSYNEQFF
cdr3_nt: TGCAGTGCGAGGCGGGAGTCTTCCTACAATGAGCAGTTCTTC

d_call: NA
v_call: TRBV6-4
clone_size: NA
j_call: TRBJ2-3
cdr3_aa: CASSDGRHTDTQYF
cdr3_nt: TGTGCCAGCAGTGACGGGAGGCACACAGATACGCAGTATTTT

d_call: TRBD2
v_call: TRBV4-1
clone_size: NA
j_call: TRBJ2-1
cdr3_aa: CASSQVTPGLAGDSYNEQFF
cdr3_nt: TGCGCCAGCAGCCAAGTAACGCCGGGACTAGCGGGGGACTCCTACAATGAGCAGTTCTTC

d_call: NA
v_call: TRBV2
clone_size: NA
j_call: TRBJ1-2
cdr3_aa: CASSDRGLENGYTF
cdr3_nt: TGTGCCAGCAGTGATCGGGGACTTGAAAATGGCTACACCTTC

d_call: TRBD2
v_call: TRBV7-9
clone_size: NA
j_call: TRBJ2-1
cdr3_aa: CASSRSGSSYNEQFF
cdr3_nt: TGTGCCAGCAGCCGTAGCGGGAGCTCCTACAATGAGCAGTTCTTC

d_call: TRBD2
v_call: TRBV5-6
clone_size: NA
j_call: TRBJ2-3
cdr3_aa: CASSNSLAAYTDTQYF
cdr3_nt: TGTGCCAGCAGCAACTCCCTAGCGGCATACACAGATACGCAGTATTTT

d_call: NA
v_call: TRBV28
clone_size: NA
j_call: TRBJ2-5
cdr3_aa: CASSQDNQETQYF
cdr3_nt: TGTGCCAGCAGCCAAGACAACCAAGAGACCCAGTACTTC

d_call: TRBD1
v_call: TRBV7-9
clone_size: NA
j_call: TRBJ2-5
cdr3_aa: CASSPGGRETQYF
cdr3_nt: TGTGCCAGCAGCCCAGGGGGCCGGGAGACCCAGTACTTC

d_call: NA
v_call: TRBV2
clone_size: NA
j_call: TRBJ1-3
cdr3_aa: CASDLTSGNTIYF
cdr3_nt: TGTGCCAGCGACTTAACCTCTGGAAACACCATATATTTT

d_call: TRBD1
v_call: TRBV28
clone_size: NA
j_call: TRBJ2-1
cdr3_aa: CASRGTVHNEQFF
cdr3_nt: TGTGCCAGCAGGGGGACAGTCCACAATGAGCAGTTCTTC

d_call: NA
v_call: TRBV1
clone_size: NA
j_call: TRBJ2-5
cdr3_aa: CTSSQGGTPKNQETQYF
cdr3_nt: TGCACCAGCAGCCAAGGAGGAACACCGAAAAATCAAGAGACCCAGTACTTC

d_call: TRBD1
v_call: TRBV28
clone_size: NA
j_call: TRBJ1-5
cdr3_aa: CASSWGQYNQPQHF
cdr3_nt: TGTGCCAGCAGCTGGGGACAGTACAATCAGCCCCAGCATTTT

d_call: NA
v_call: TRBV15
clone_size: NA
j_call: TRBJ2-7
cdr3_aa: CATSRAGSGNPYEQYF
cdr3_nt: TGTGCCACCAGCAGAGCTGGCTCGGGAAATCCCTACGAGCAGTACTTC

d_call: NA
v_call: TRBV5-4
clone_size: NA
j_call: TRBJ1-1
cdr3_aa: CASSLSGTEAFF
cdr3_nt: TGTGCCAGCAGCTTGTCCGGGACTGAAGCTTTCTTT

d_call: NA
v_call: TRBV5-8
clone_size: few
j_call: TRBJ2-7
cdr3_aa: CASRYRTLGYEQYF
cdr3_nt: TGTGCCAGCAGATATAGGACACTTGGATACGAGCAGTACTTC

d_call: NA
v_call: TRBV12-3/TRBV12-4
clone_size: NA
j_call: TRBJ1-1
cdr3_aa: CASNNRGTEAFF
cdr3_nt: TGTGCCAGCAACAACCGGGGGACTGAAGCTTTCTTT

d_call: NA
v_call: TRBV3-1/TRBV3-2
clone_size: NA
j_call: TRBJ2-2
cdr3_aa: CASSQGQIMNTGELFF
cdr3_nt: TGTGCCAGCAGCCAGGGGCAGATTATGAACACCGGGGAGCTGTTTTTT

d_call: NA
v_call: TRBV19
clone_size: NA
j_call: TRBJ2-5
cdr3_aa: CASRLDSNSYRPQYF
cdr3_nt: TGTGCCAGTAGGCTGGACAGTAACTCATACCGGCCCCAGTACTTC

d_call: TRBD1
v_call: TRBV4-2
clone_size: NA
j_call: TRBJ1-1
cdr3_aa: CASSQDLAGGLEDTEAFF
cdr3_nt: TGTGCCAGCAGCCAAGATTTGGCAGGGGGCCTCGAGGACACTGAAGCTTTCTTT

d_call: NA
v_call: TRBV28
clone_size: few
j_call: TRBJ2-3
cdr3_aa: CASSLGVAVTDTQYF
cdr3_nt: TGTGCCAGCAGTTTGGGGGTAGCGGTGACAGATACGCAGTATTTT